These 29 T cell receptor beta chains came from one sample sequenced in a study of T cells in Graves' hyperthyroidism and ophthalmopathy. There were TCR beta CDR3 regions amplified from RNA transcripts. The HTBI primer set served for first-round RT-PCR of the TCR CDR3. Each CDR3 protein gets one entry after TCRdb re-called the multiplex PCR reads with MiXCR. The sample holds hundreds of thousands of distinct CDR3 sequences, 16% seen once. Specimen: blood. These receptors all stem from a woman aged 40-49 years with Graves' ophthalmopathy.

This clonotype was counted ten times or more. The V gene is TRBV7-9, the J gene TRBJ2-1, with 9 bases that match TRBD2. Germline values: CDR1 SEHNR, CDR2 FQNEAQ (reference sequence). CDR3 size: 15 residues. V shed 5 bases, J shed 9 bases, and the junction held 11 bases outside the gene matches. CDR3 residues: CASSTRLAESGEQFF. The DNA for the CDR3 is TGTGCCAGCAGCACCAGACTAGCGGAGTCCGGTGAGCAGTTCTTC.

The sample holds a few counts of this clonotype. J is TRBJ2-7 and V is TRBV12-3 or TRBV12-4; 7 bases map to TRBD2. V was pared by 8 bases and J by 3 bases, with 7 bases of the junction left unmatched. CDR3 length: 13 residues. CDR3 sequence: CASGNRGDYEQYF. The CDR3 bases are TGTGCCAGCGGCAACCGGGGGGACTACGAGCAGTACTTC.

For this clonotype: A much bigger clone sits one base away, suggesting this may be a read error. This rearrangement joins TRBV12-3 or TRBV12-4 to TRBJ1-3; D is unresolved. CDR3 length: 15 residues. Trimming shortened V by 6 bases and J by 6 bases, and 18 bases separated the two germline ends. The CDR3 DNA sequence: TGTGCCAGCAGGCCTGAGGCTACTCCTGAAAACACCATATATTTT. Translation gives CASRPEATPENTIYF.

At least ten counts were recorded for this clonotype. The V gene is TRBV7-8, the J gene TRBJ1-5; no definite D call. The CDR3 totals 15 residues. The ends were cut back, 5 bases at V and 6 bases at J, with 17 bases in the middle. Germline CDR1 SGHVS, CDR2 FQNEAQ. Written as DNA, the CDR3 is TGTGCCAGCAGCGGAACAGCCCCGCGGGGTCAGCCCCAGCATTTT. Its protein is CASSGTAPRGQPQHF.

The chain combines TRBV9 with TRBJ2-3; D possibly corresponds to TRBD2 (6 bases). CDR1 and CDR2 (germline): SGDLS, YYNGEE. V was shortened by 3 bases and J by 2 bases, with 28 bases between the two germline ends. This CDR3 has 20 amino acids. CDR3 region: CASSGTARQLPSAPTDTQYF. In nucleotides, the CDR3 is TGTGCCAGCAGCGGAACAGCCCGACAGCTACCTAGCGCGCCCACAGATACGCAGTATTTT.

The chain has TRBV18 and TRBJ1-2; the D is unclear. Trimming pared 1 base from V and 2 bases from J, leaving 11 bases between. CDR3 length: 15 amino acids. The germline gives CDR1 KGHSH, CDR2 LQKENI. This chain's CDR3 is CASSPREQPNYGYTF. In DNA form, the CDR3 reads TGTGCCAGCTCACCACGCGAACAGCCGAACTATGGCTACACCTTC.

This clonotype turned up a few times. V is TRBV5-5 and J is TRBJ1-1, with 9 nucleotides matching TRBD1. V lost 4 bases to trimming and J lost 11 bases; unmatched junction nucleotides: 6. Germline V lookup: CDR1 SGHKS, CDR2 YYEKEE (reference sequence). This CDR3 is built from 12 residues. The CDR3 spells CASSPSTGGAFF. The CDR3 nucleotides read TGTGCCAGCAGCCCCTCGACAGGGGGGGCTTTCTTT.

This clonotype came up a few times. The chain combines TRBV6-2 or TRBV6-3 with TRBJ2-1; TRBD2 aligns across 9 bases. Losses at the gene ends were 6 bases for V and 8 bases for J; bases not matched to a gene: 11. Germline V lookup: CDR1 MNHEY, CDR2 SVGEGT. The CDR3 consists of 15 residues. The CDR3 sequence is CASRARTSVSDEQFF. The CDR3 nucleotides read TGTGCCAGCAGGGCGAGGACTAGCGTAAGCGATGAGCAGTTCTTC.

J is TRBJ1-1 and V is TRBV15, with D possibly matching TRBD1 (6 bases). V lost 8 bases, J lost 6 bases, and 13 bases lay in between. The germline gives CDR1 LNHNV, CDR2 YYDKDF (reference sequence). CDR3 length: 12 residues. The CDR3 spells CATGGGGPEAFF. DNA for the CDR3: TGTGCCACCGGAGGTGGGGGGCCTGAAGCTTTCTTT.

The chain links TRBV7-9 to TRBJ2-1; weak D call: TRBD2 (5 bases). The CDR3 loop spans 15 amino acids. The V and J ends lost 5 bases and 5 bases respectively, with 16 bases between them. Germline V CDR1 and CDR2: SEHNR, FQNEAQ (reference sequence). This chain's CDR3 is CASSQEAHGNNEQFF. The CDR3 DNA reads TGTGCCAGCAGCCAAGAAGCCCACGGGAACAATGAGCAGTTCTTC.

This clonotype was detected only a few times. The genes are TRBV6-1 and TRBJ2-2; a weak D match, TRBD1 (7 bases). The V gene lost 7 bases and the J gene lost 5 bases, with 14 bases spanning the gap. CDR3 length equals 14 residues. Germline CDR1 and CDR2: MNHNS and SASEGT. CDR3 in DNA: TGTGCCAGCATCGAGGGGGCGGGGACCGGGGAGCTGTTTTTT. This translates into CASIEGAGTGELFF.

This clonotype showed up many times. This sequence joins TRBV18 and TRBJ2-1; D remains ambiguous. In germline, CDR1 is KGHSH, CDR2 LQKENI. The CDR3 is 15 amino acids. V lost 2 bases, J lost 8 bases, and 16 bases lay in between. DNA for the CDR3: TGTGCCAGCTCACCAAAGCTCGGACCGGTCCATGAGCAGTTCTTC. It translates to CASSPKLGPVHEQFF. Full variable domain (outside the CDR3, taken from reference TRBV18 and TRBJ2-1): NAGVMQNPRHLVRRRGQEARLRCSPMKGHSHVYWYRQLPEEGLKFMVYLQKENIIDESGMPKERFSAEFPKEGPSILRIQQVVRGDSAAYFCASSPKLGPVHEQFFGPGTRLTVL.

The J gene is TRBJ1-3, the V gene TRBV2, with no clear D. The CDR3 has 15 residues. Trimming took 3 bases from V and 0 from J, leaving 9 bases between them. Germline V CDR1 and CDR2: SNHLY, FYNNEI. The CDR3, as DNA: TGTGCCAGCAGTGAGAGAGCGAGCTCTGGAAACACCATATATTTT. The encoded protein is CASSERASSGNTIYF. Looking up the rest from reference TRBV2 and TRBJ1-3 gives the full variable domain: EPEVTQTPSHQVTQMGQEVILRCVPISNHLYFYWYRQILGQKVEFLVSFYNNEISEKSEIFDDQFSVERPDGSNFTLKIRSTKLEDSAMYFCASSERASSGNTIYFGEGSWLTVV.

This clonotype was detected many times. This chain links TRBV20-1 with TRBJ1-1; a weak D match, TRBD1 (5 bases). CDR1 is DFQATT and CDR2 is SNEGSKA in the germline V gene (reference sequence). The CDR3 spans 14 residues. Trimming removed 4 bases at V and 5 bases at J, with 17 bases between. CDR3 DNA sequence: TGCAGTGCTATCCCCCGGGAGGGGAGGACTGAAGCTTTCTTT. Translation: CSAIPREGRTEAFF.

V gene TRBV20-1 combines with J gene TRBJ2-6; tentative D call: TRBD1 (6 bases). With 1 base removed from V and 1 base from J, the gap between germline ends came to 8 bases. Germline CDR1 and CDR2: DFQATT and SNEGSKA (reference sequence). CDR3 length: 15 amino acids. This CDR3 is CSARGRGSGANVLTF. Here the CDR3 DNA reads TGCAGTGCTAGAGGCAGGGGTTCTGGGGCCAACGTCCTGACTTTC.

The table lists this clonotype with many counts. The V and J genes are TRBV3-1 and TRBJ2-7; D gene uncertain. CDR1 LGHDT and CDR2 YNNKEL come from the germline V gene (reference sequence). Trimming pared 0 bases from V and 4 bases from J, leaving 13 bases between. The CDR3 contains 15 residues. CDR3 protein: CASSQEVGRSYEQYF. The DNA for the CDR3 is TGTGCCAGCAGCCAAGAGGTGGGCCGTTCTTACGAGCAGTACTTC.

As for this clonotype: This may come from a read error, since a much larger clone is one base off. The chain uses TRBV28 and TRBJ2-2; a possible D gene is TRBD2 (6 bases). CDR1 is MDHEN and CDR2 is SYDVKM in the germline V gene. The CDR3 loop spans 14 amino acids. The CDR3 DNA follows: TGTGCCAGCAGTGCGCTCCGGGGCGGCGGGGAGCTGTCTTTT. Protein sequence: CASSALRGGGELSF. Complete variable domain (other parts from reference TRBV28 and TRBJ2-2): DVKVTQSSRYLVKRTGEKVFLECVQDMDHENMFWYRQDPGLGLRLIYFSYDVKMKEKGDIPEGYSVSREKKERFSLILESASTNQTSMYLCASSALRGGGELSFGEGSRLTVL.

The CDR3 DNA reads TGTGCCAGTAGTATCGGAAGTTCGAACACCGGGGAGCTGTTTTTT. Translated, it gives CASSIGSSNTGELFF. The chain recombines TRBV19 with TRBJ2-2; D unclear. Germline V gene data show CDR1 as LNHDA and CDR2 as SQIVND (reference sequence). V was shortened by 3 bases and J by 0 bases, with 8 bases between the two germline ends. This CDR3 comprises 15 residues.

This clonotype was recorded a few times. The CDR3 loop is CASSLTEKLFF. The DNA for the CDR3 is TGTGCCAGCAGCTTGACTGAAAAACTGTTTTTT. V usage is TRBV7-2 and J usage is TRBJ1-4; D remains ambiguous. V lost 3 bases and J 7 bases, leaving 3 bases between the germline ends. The CDR3 contains 11 residues. In germline, CDR1 is SGHTA, CDR2 FQGNSA.

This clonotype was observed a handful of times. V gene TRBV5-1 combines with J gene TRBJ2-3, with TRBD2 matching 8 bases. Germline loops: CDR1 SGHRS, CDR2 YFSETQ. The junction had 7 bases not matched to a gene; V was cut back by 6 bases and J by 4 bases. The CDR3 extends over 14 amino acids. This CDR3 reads CASNERELPDTQYF. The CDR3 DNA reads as TGCGCCAGCAATGAGCGGGAGTTACCAGATACGCAGTATTTT.

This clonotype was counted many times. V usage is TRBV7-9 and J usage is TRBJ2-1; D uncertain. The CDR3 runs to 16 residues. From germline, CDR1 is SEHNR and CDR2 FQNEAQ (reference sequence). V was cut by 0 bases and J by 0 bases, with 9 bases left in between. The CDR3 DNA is TGTGCCAGCAGCTTAGCGCAGAGTCCCTCCTACAATGAGCAGTTCTTC. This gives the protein CASSLAQSPSYNEQFF.

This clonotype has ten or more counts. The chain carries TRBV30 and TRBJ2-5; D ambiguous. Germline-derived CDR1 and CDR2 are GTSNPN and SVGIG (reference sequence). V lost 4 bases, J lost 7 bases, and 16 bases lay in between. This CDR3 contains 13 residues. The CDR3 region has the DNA TGTGCCTGGAACCGAGTCCCCGTGTGGACCCAGTACTTC. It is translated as CAWNRVPVWTQYF. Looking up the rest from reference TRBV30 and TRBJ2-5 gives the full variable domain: SQTIHQWPATLVQPVGSPLSLECTVEGTSNPNLYWYRQAAGRGLQLLFYSVGIGQISSEVPQNLSASRPQDRQFILSSKKLLLSDSGFYLCAWNRVPVWTQYFGPGTRLLVL.

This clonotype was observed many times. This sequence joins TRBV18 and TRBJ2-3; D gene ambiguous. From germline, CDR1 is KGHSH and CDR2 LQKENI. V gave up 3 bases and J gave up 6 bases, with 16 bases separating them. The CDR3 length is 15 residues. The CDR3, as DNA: TGTGCCAGCTCACCGAGATCGGTGGCCGGGGATACGCAGTATTTT. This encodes CASSPRSVAGDTQYF.

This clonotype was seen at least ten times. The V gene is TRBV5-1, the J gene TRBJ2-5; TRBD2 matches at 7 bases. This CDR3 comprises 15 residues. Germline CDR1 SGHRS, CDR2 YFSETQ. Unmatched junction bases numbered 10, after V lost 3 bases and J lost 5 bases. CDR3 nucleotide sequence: TGCGCCAGCAGCTCCCAGCGGGGCGGGTCCGAGACCCAGTACTTC. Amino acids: CASSSQRGGSETQYF.

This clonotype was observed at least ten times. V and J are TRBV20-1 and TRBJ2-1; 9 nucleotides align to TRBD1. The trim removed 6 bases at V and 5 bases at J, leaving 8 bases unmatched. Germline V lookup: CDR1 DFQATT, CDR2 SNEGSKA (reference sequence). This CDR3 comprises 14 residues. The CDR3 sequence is CSAYRTGVDNEQFF. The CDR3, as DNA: TGCAGTGCCTACAGGACAGGGGTCGACAATGAGCAGTTCTTC.

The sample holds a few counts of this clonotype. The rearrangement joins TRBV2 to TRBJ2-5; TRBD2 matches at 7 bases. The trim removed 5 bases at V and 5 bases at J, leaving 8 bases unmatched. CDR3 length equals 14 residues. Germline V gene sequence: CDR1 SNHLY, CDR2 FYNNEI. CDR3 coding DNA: TGTGCCAGCAGTTCCTGGGGGGGGGGTGAGACCCAGTACTTC. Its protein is CASSSWGGGETQYF.

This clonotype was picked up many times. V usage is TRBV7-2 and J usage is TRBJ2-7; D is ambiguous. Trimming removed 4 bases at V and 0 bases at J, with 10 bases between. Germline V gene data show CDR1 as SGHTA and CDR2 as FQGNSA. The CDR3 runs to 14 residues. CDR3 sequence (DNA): TGTGCCAGCAGCTACTGGCGCAGCTCCTACGAGCAGTACTTC. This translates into CASSYWRSSYEQYF.

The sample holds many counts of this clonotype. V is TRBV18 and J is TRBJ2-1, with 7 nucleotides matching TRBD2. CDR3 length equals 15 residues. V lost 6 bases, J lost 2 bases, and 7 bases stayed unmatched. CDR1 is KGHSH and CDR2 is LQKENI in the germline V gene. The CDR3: CASSGGEGPYNEQFF. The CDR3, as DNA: TGTGCCAGCTCGGGGGGGGAGGGCCCCTACAATGAGCAGTTCTTC.

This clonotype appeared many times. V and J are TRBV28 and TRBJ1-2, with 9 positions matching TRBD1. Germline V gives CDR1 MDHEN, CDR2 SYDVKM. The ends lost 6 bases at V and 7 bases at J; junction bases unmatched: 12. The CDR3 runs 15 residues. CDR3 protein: CASSSYRGRGGGYTF. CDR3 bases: TGTGCCAGCAGCAGTTACAGGGGGCGAGGTGGTGGCTACACCTTC.